This T cell receptor beta chain was retrieved from a study of response to subunit inactivated influenza vaccine. TCRdb reprocessed the RT-PCR reads with MiXCR, giving one entry per CDR3 protein. This repertoire shows hundreds of thousands of distinct CDR3 sequences, about 18% found once; its top ten account for 9.5% to 13%. General observations from the study: Seasonal influenza vaccination, on each occasion, was suggested by the authors to recruit few new T cells.

This CDR3 has 14 amino acids. Germline CDR1 and CDR2: LNHDA and SQIVND (reference sequence). Trimming removed 6 bases from V and 6 bases from J; junction bases left unmatched: 6. This clonotype was counted between two and nine times. Its specificity is not known. This TCR came from a man between 45 and 60 years old who received an inactivated influenza vaccine. The V gene is TRBV19, the J gene TRBJ2-2; 8 bases agree with TRBD2. The input for sequencing was PBMCs from blood, taken less than 6 days after vaccination. The CDR3 reads CASSPLAVAGELFF. The CDR3, as DNA: TGTGCCAGTAGCCCACTAGCGGTAGCCGGGGAGCTGTTTTTT. Combining the CDR3 with reference TRBV19 and TRBJ2-2 gives the whole variable domain DGGITQSPKYLFRKEGQNVTLSCEQNLNHDAMYWYRQDPGQGLRLIYYSQIVNDFQKGDIAEGYSVSREKKESFPLTVTSAQKNPTAFYLCASSPLAVAGELFFGEGSRLTVL.